The clone carrying this TCR beta chain was seen more than once but under ten times. Its antigen remains unknown. CDR1 is SGHAT, CDR2 FQNNGV, per germline. CDR3 length: 15 amino acids. V dropped 1 base and J dropped 6 bases, with 16 bases sitting between them. This entry is derived from a study of T cells in Graves' hyperthyroidism and ophthalmopathy. About the research overall: Prior to any treatment, at the point of initial diagnosis, peripheral blood was collected.

The source material, RNA transcripts, was used to amplify TCR beta CDR3 regions. The HTBI primer set served for first-round RT-PCR of the TCR CDR3. MiXCR was run by TCRdb on the multiplex PCR reads, yielding one entry per CDR3 protein. Of hundreds of thousands of distinct CDR3 sequences in the sample, approximately 18% were seen once. Notes on the study in general: From stable hyperthyroidism, ophthalmopathy was set apart by a 13 V-J model. Ophthalmopathy was model-predicted a median roughly 6.2 months pre-onset.

Blood dates from first hyperthyroidism diagnosis, before any ophthalmopathy symptoms. The clonotype originates from a woman aged 50 to 60 with Graves' hyperthyroidism that later progressed to Graves' ophthalmopathy. The J gene is TRBJ2-7, the V gene TRBV11-2, with D perhaps TRBD2 (5 bases). Sequenced material: blood. The chain's CDR3 is CASSLAGGLRGEQYF. Here the CDR3 DNA reads TGTGCCAGCAGCTTAGCGGGTGGCCTCCGGGGCGAGCAGTACTTC. Looking up the rest from reference TRBV11-2 and TRBJ2-7 gives the full variable domain: EAGVAQSPRYKIIEKRQSVAFWCNPISGHATLYWYQQILGQGPKLLIQFQNNGVVDDSQLPKDRFSAERLKGVDSTLKIQPAKLEDSAVYLCASSLAGGLRGEQYFGPGTRLTVT.